This is a list of T cell receptor beta chains from one sample in a study of beta chain features in type 1 diabetes. Data came from immunoSEQ multiplex PCR; TCRdb stores just in-frame clones and leaves some out. The sample includes some 900,000 clones, 15% to 20% of them seen just once. The sequenced sample consisted of naive CD4+ T cells from blood. The receptors originated from a woman aged 18-35 years in good health. CDR3s include the opening cysteine and the closing phenylalanine or tryptophan. Fields, in order: V gene, J gene, clone size, D gene, CDR3 DNA, CDR3 protein. A D gene is named only where the DNA matches it firmly. Clone size is not always given. Where it is, it says once, few, many or a class for expanded clones.

TRBV7-2	TRBJ2-2	.	.	TGTGCCAGCACCAGAGGCGGATTAAGGAACACCGGGGAGCTGTTTTTT	CASTRGGLRNTGELFF
TRBV27	TRBJ1-5	.	.	TGTGCCAGCAGTTCTGAGGGGGTAGGCAATCAGCCCCAGCATTTT	CASSSEGVGNQPQHF
TRBV6-6	TRBJ1-3	.	.	TGTGCCAGCAGTAGCAGGGTTTCCTTCTCTGGAAACACCATATATTTT	CASSSRVSFSGNTIYF
TRBV28	TRBJ1-2	.	.	TGTGCCAGCAGTGTGGGCCAGTCTCAACCCAACTATGGCTACACCTTC	CASSVGQSQPNYGYTF
TRBV6-6	TRBJ1-1	.	.	TGTGCCATCCTACCGGGACTCTTGAACACTGAAGCTTTCTTT	CAILPGLLNTEAFF
TRBV28	TRBJ2-1	few	.	TGTGCCAGCAGCCAAGTAACGGTGCAGTTCTTC	CASSQVTVQFF
TRBV10-3	TRBJ1-5	few	.	TGTGCCATCACGCGGGGGACGGGTCAGCCCCAGCATTTT	CAITRGTGQPQHF
TRBV5-1	TRBJ1-1	.	.	TGCGCCAGCAGCGGGACCTTTGAAGCTTTCTTT	CASSGTFEAFF
TRBV5-1	TRBJ2-3	.	TRBD2	TGCGCCAGCAGCTTGGCACGGACTAGCGGGAGGGTCACAGATACGCAGTATTTT	CASSLARTSGRVTDTQYF
TRBV4-2	TRBJ2-7	few	TRBD2	TGTGCCAGCAGCCAAGAGTCGGGGGGACTCTCCTACGAGCAGTACTTC	CASSQESGGLSYEQYF
TRBV5-4	TRBJ2-6	once	TRBD2	TGTGCCAGCAGCCAGGGACTAGCGGGACGGGGGGCCAACGTCCTGACTTTC	CASSQGLAGRGANVLTF
TRBV28	TRBJ2-3	few	TRBD1	TGTGCCAGTAGGACAGGGGCAGATACGCAGTATTTT	CASRTGADTQYF
TRBV6-9	TRBJ2-1	few	TRBD2	TGTGCCTGGGGATCGGGACTAAACAATGAGCAGTTCTTC	CAWGSGLNNEQFF
TRBV7-2	TRBJ1-1	few	.	TGTGCCAGCAGCTTAGCTTCGTCAGTAAATGAAGCTTTCTTT	CASSLASSVNEAFF
TRBV7-2	TRBJ1-5	few	TRBD1	TGTGCCAGCAGCTCGGACAGGGTCAATCAGCCCCAGCATTTT	CASSSDRVNQPQHF
TRBV28	TRBJ2-1	.	TRBD2	TGTGCCAGCAGTTCCTCGGGGACTAGAGGGTTCAATGAGCAGTTCTTC	CASSSSGTRGFNEQFF
TRBV7-2	TRBJ2-4	once	TRBD2	TGTGCCAGCAGCTTGCAGCGGGAGGGCTTCATTCAGTACTTC	CASSLQREGFIQYF
TRBV6-8	TRBJ2-1	many	.	TGTGCCACCCCGTCACGGTACAATGAGCAGTTCTTC	CATPSRYNEQFF
TRBV29-1	TRBJ2-5	few	TRBD1	TGCAGCGCCCGGGACAGTCCCCAAGAGACCCAGTACTTC	CSARDSPQETQYF
TRBV28	TRBJ2-5	.	.	TGTGCCAGCAGTTTGGCGGACGTCAAGAGGACCCAGTACTTC	CASSLADVKRTQYF
TRBV29-1	TRBJ2-2	few	.	TGCAGCGTTGGACAAAAGCACACCGGGGAGCTGTTTTTT	CSVGQKHTGELFF
TRBV7-3	TRBJ2-7	.	.	TGTGCCAGCAGCTTACGGCGGGACCTACTCTCCTACGAGCAGTACTTC	CASSLRRDLLSYEQYF